The TCR beta chain described here comes from a study of blood T cell repertoires in COVID-19. Background on the study: Both acute and convalescent COVID-19 samples were obtained from the United States, Italy and Spain. T cells, B-cell-depleted T cells, or PBMCs provided the cDNA or gDNA that served as material.

As originally analysed: Estimation of nucleated cell counts was performed using reference gene primer amplification. The assay was immunoSEQ multiplex PCR, and TCRdb's table has in-frame clones only and misses some. V, J and clone size reflect that table, while D and trimming were determined from the DNA. The sample records 200,000 or so clones, roughly 87% being singletons. The study recruited people aged 18 to 89 years across roughly 23 US areas. This CDR3 has 13 residues. Germline V gene lookup returns CDR1 KGHDR and CDR2 SFDVKD. The V end lost 4 bases, the J end lost 7 bases, and 9 bases lay between the germline ends.

Sequencing input: PBMCs or T cells enriched from blood (not recorded which). V is TRBV24-1 and J is TRBJ1-4; D is uncertain. This TCR derives from a woman in her thirties or forties with acute COVID-19. The CDR3: CATSDPPGEKLFF. The CDR3 DNA reads TGTGCCACCAGTGACCCTCCAGGTGAAAAACTGTTTTTT.